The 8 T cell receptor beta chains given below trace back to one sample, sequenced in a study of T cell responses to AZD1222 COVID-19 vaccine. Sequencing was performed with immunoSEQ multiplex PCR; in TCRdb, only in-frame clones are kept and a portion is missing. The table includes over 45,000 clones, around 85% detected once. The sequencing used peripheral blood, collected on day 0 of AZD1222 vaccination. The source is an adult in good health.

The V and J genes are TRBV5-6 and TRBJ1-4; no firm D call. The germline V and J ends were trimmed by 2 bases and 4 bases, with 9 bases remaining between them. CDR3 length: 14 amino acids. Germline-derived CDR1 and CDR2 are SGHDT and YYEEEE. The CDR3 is CASSFGRLNEKLFF. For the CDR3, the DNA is TGTGCCAGCAGCTTTGGCAGACTTAATGAAAAACTGTTTTTT.

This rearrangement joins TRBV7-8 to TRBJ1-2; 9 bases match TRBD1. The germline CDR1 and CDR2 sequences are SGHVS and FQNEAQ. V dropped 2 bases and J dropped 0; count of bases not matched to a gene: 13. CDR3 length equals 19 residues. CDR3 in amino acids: CASSLSAGQGLLANYGYTF. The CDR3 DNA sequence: TGTGCCAGCAGCTTATCGGCGGGACAGGGTTTACTTGCTAACTATGGCTACACCTTC.

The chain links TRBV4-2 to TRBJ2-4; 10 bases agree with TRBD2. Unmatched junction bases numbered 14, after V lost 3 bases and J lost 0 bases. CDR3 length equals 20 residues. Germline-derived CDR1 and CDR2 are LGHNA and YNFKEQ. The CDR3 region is CASSQGLLAGSTLAKNIQYF. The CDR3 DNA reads TGTGCCAGCAGCCAGGGCCTACTAGCGGGGTCCACACTAGCCAAAAACATTCAGTACTTC.

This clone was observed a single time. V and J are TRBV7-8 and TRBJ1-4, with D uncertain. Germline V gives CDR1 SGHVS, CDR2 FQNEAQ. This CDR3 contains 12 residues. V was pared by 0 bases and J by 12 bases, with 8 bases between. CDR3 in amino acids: CASSLAERELFF. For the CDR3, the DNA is TGTGCCAGCAGCTTAGCGGAGAGGGAACTGTTTTTT.

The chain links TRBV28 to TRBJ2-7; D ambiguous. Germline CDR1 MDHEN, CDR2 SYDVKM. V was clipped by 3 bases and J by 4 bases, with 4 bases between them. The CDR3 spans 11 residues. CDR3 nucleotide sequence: TGTGCCAGCAGTTTCGGGTACGAGCAGTACTTC. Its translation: CASSFGYEQYF.

CDR3 in DNA: TGTGCCAGCAGTACCGGGGGCAGGGGCGCTTTCTTT. Protein product: CASSTGGRGAFF. The V call is TRBV12-3 or TRBV12-4, the J call TRBJ1-1; possibly TRBD1 for D (6 bases). The CDR3 length is 12 residues. V lost 5 bases and J lost 11, with 15 bases in between.

The CDR3 nucleotides are TGTGCCAGCAGTTACTCAAGCACAGATACGCAGTATTTT. Translated, it gives CASSYSSTDTQYF. The genes are TRBV6-2 or TRBV6-3 and TRBJ2-3; D gene uncertain. Germline V lookup: CDR1 MNHEY, CDR2 SVGEGT. This CDR3 has 13 residues. V lost 0 bases, J lost 0 bases, and 1 base lay in between.

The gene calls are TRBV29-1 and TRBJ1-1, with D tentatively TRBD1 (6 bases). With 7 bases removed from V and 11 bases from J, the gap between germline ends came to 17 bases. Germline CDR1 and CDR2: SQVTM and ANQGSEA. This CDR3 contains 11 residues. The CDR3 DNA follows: TGCAGCGGGATTGAGGGGGAGCGGGCTTTCTTT. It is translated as CSGIEGERAFF.